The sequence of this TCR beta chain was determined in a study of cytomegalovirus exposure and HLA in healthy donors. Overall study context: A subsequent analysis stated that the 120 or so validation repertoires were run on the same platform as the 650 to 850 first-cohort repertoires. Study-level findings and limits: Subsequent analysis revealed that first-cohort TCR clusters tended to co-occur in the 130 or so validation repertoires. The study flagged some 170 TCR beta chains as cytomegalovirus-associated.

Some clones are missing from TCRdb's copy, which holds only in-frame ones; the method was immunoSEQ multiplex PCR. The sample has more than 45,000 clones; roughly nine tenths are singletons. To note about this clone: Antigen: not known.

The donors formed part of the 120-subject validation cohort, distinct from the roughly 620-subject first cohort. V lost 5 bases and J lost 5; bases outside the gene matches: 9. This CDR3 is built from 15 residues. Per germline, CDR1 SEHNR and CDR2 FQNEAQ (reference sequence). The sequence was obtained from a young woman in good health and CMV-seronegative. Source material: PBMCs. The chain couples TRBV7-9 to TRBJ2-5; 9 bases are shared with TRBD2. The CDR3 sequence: CASSLSAGGGETQYF. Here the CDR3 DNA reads TGTGCCAGCAGCCTCTCTGCGGGGGGGGGTGAGACCCAGTACTTC.